This T cell receptor beta chain appears in the sequencing data of a study of blood T cell repertoires in COVID-19. On the study more broadly: COVID-19 samples collected from the United States, Italy and Spain covered acute and convalescent phases. PBMCs, B-cell-depleted T cells, or T cells were the source of the cDNA or gDNA that made up the material.

This clone appeared once. Per the original methods: Amplification with reference gene primers provided the estimates of nucleated cell counts. Produced via immunoSEQ multiplex PCR; TCRdb's table is partial and in-frame only. Clone size and V and J calls were adopted from that table, with D and trimming inferred from the DNA. The data contain about 300,000 clones, over 80% of them singletons. Seattle researchers signed up patients amid active infection and tracked them longitudinally. This CDR3 is built from 14 residues. In germline, CDR1 is LNHDA, CDR2 SQIVND (reference sequence). With V trimmed by 5 bases and J by 7 bases, 7 bases remained unmatched.

Specimen: peripheral blood. The rearrangement joins TRBV19 to TRBJ2-2; 7 bases fit TRBD1. This TCR was sampled from a woman aged 50 to 65 with COVID-19, enrolled during active disease. CDR3 sequence: CASSLYRGLGELFF. The CDR3 DNA reads TGTGCCAGTAGTCTATACAGGGGCCTCGGGGAGCTGTTTTTT.